The 8 T cell receptor beta chains in this list originate from one sample, sequenced in a study of cytomegalovirus exposure and HLA in healthy donors. PCR employed 60 Vbeta and 13 Jbeta primers. The table came from immunoSEQ multiplex PCR; TCRdb's copy has only in-frame clones and leaves some out. The table has roughly 160,000 clones, 80% seen once; the top ten hold roughly 4.4%. Sequenced: PBMCs. These receptors all come from a man aged 25-45 years in good health and CMV-seronegative.

This rearrangement joins TRBV28 to TRBJ2-7; 10 nucleotides match TRBD2. Germline V gives CDR1 MDHEN, CDR2 SYDVKM. Trimming took 5 bases from V and 7 from J; bases not matched to a gene: 8. The CDR3 sequence is 14 residues long. The CDR3 spells CASSLAGVKGEQYF. DNA for the CDR3: TGTGCCAGCAGTCTAGCGGGAGTAAAAGGGGAGCAGTACTTC. The variable domain in full, with the rest retrieved from reference TRBV28 and TRBJ2-7, is DVKVTQSSRYLVKRTGEKVFLECVQDMDHENMFWYRQDPGLGLRLIYFSYDVKMKEKGDIPEGYSVSREKKERFSLILESASTNQTSMYLCASSLAGVKGEQYFGPGTRLTVT.

The genes are TRBV28 and TRBJ1-5; D might be TRBD1 (6 bases). Germline V CDR1 and CDR2: MDHEN, SYDVKM. With 4 bases removed from V and 5 bases from J, the gap between germline ends came to 9 bases. The CDR3 is 13 amino acids. CDR3 DNA: TGTGCCAGCAGTTGGGGGCGAGATCAGCCCCAGCATTTT. Residues: CASSWGRDQPQHF.

This clone was detected once. The chain is built from TRBV9 and TRBJ2-7; weak D call: TRBD2 (5 bases). This CDR3 is 15 amino acids long. Germline CDR1 reads SGDLS; CDR2 reads YYNGEE. With 4 bases removed from V and 2 bases from J, the gap between germline ends came to 16 bases. CDR3 in DNA: TGTGCCAGCAGCCCCACCCCCGGGAACACCTACGAGCAGTACTTC. As protein: CASSPTPGNTYEQYF.

The CDR3, as DNA: TGTGCCAGCAGCTTTAGACAGGGCATTAACTATGGCTACACCTTC. Protein: CASSFRQGINYGYTF. The chain uses TRBV11-2 and TRBJ1-2; 7 positions match TRBD1. The CDR3 has 15 residues. Germline CDR1 SGHAT, CDR2 FQNNGV. Germline trimming cut 3 bases from V and 1 base from J; bases unmatched to any gene: 5.

V gene TRBV2 combines with J gene TRBJ1-5; TRBD1 agrees at 7 bases. The CDR3 covers 17 residues. J was trimmed by 4 bases and V by 1 base; bases with no gene match: 10. The germline V gene has CDR1 SNHLY and CDR2 FYNNEI. The CDR3 spells CASSEGGTARFNQPQHF. The CDR3 region has the DNA TGTGCCAGCAGTGAAGGAGGGACAGCAAGATTTAATCAGCCCCAGCATTTT.

The V gene is TRBV10-3, the J gene TRBJ2-7; 7 bases agree with TRBD1. The V gene's germline CDR1 is ENHRY and CDR2 SYGVKD. This CDR3 comprises 16 residues. V was pared by 5 bases and J by 7 bases, with 17 bases of the junction left unmatched. CDR3 nucleotide sequence: TGTGCCATCAGTTTTCCACCCGACAGGGTGACGCAGGAGCAGTACTTC. Translating gives CAISFPPDRVTQEQYF.

V is TRBV25-1 and J is TRBJ1-5; D may be TRBD1 (6 bases). Germline CDR1 MGHDK, CDR2 SYGVNS. CDR3 length: 14 amino acids. The ends were cut back, 3 bases at V and 1 base at J, with 7 bases in the middle. The DNA for the CDR3 is TGTGCCAGCAGTGAGACAGGCAGCAATCAGCCCCAGCATTTT. Amino acids: CASSETGSNQPQHF.

This clone was observed a single time. V is TRBV4-3 and J is TRBJ2-2, with TRBD1 as a possible D gene (6 bases). Trimming removed 2 bases at V and 0 bases at J, with 7 bases between. The CDR3 loop spans 15 amino acids. Per the germline V gene, CDR1 is LGHNA and CDR2 is YSLEER. CDR3 nucleotide sequence: TGCGCCAGCAGCCAAAAGGGGGCGAACACCGGGGAGCTGTTTTTT. Translation gives CASSQKGANTGELFF.